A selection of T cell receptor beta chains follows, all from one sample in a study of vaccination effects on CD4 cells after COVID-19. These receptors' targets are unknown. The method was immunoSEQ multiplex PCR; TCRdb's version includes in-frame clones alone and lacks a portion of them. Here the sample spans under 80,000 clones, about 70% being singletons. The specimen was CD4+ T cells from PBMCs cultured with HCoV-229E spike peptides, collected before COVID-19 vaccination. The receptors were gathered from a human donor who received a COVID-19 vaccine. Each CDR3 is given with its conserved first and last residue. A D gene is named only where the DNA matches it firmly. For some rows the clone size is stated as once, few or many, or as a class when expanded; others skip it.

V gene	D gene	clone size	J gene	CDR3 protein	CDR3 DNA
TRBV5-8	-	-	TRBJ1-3	CASSLVSGTWNTIYF	TGTGCCAGCAGCTTGGTATCAGGGACTTGGAACACCATATATTTT
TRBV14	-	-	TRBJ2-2	CASSSRVGGELFF	TGTGCCAGCAGCTCCAGGGTGGGCGGGGAGCTGTTTTTT
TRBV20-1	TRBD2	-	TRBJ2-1	CSAPRKAGVVF	TGCAGTGCCCCGAGGAAAGCGGGGGTGGTCTTC
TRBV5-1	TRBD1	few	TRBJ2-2	CASSLVQGVNTGELFF	TGCGCCAGCAGCTTGGTACAGGGGGTGAACACCGGGGAGCTGTTTTTT
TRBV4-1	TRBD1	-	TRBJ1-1	CASSRQQGGGTEAFF	TGCGCCAGCAGCCGACAACAGGGGGGCGGCACTGAAGCTTTCTTT
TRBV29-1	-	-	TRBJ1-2	CSVAPLTVGGYTF	TGCAGCGTTGCCCCCCTGACCGTGGGGGGCTACACCTTC
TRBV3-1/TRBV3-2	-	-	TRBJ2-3	CASSLTGARGDTQYF	TGTGCCAGCAGCCTGACCGGGGCCCGGGGAGATACGCAGTATTTT
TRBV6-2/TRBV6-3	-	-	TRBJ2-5	CASSYSGSPSETQYF	TGTGCCAGCAGTTACTCGGGGTCTCCTTCGGAGACCCAGTACTTC
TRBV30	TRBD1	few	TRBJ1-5	CAWSPGQLVYQPQHF	TGTGCCTGGTCGCCGGGACAGTTAGTTTATCAGCCCCAGCATTTT
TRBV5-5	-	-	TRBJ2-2	CASGPVGANTGELFF	TGTGCCAGCGGCCCGGTGGGGGCGAACACCGGGGAGCTGTTTTTT
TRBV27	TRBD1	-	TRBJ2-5	CASSLKGTGQSAQYF	TGTGCCAGCAGTTTGAAGGGGACAGGTCAATCGGCCCAGTACTTC
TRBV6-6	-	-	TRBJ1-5	CASSYGQENQPQHF	TGTGCCAGCAGTTACGGCCAGGAGAATCAGCCCCAGCATTTT
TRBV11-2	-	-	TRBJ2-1	CASSLRAGANEQFF	TGTGCCAGCAGCTTACGCGCAGGTGCCAATGAGCAGTTCTTC
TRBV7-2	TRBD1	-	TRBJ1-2	CASSLALSAGQGYGYTF	TGTGCCAGCAGCTTAGCGCTAAGCGCGGGACAGGGATATGGCTACACCTTC
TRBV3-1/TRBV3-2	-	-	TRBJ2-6	CASSQLAGFPGANVLTF	TGTGCCAGCAGCCAACTGGCGGGTTTCCCTGGGGCCAACGTCCTGACTTTC
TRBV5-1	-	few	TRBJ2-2	CASSLGRDPAETGELFF	TGCGCCAGCAGCTTGGGCCGGGACCCAGCTGAGACCGGGGAGCTGTTTTTT
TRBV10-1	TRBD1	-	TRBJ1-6	CASSTGQGNSPLHF	TGCGCCAGCAGTACGGGACAGGGGAATTCACCCCTCCACTTT
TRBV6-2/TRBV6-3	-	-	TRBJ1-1	CASSYPPGVTEAFF	TGTGCCAGCAGTTACCCCCCGGGTGTCACTGAAGCTTTCTTT
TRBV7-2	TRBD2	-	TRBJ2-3	CASSQGTSRDTQYF	TGTGCCAGCAGCCAAGGGACTAGCAGGGATACGCAGTATTTT
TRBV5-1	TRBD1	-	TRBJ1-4	CASSSQGQHNEKLFF	TGCGCCAGCAGTAGCCAGGGACAGCATAATGAAAAACTGTTTTTT
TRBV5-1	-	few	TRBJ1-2	CASSLESWEGYGYTF	TGCGCCAGCAGCTTGGAGTCTTGGGAGGGCTATGGCTACACCTTC
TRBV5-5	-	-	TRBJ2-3	CASSFYRLEGTDTQYF	TGTGCCAGCAGCTTTTATCGGCTGGAGGGGACAGATACGCAGTATTTT
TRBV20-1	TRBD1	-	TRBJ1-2	CGGTGGWGYTF	TGCGGGGGGACAGGGGGCTGGGGCTACACCTTC
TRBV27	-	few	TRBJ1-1	CASSLSDGPLAEAFF	TGTGCCAGCAGTTTATCGGACGGGCCATTAGCTGAAGCTTTCTTT
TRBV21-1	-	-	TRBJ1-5	CASSELGGRAQPQHF	TGTGCCAGCAGCGAATTGGGGGGAAGGGCTCAGCCCCAGCATTTT
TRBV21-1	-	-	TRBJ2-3	CASSKVDSGGLTDTQYF	TGTGCCAGCAGCAAAGTCGATAGCGGGGGTTTGACAGATACGCAGTATTTT
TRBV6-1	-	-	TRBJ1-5	CASSAQGTPTLQPQHF	TGTGCCAGCAGTGCCCAAGGGACCCCGACCCTTCAGCCCCAGCATTTT
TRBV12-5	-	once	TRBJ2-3	CASGGGAFSTDTQYF	TGTGCTAGTGGTGGGGGGGCCTTTAGCACAGATACGCAGTATTTT
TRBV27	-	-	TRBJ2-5	CASSFGSEQTQYF	TGTGCCAGCAGTTTTGGCTCCGAGCAGACCCAGTACTTC
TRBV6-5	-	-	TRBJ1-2	CASSPKAALYGYTF	TGTGCCAGCAGTCCAAAAGCGGCCCTCTATGGCTACACCTTC
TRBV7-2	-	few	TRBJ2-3	CASSSWGPLNTDTQYF	TGTGCCAGCAGCTCCTGGGGACCGCTAAACACAGATACGCAGTATTTT
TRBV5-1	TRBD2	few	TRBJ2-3	CASRRTSGIGDTQYF	TGCGCCAGCAGGCGGACTAGCGGGATCGGCGATACGCAGTATTTT
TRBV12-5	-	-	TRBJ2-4	CASGLSRQVGNIQYF	TGTGCTAGTGGTTTGTCCAGACAGGTAGGGAACATTCAGTACTTC
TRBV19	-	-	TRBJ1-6	CASSTSGFENSPLHF	TGTGCCAGTAGTACCTCAGGGTTTGAGAATTCACCCCTCCACTTT
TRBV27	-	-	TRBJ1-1	CASGTLNTEAFF	TGTGCCAGTGGGACCTTGAACACTGAAGCTTTCTTT
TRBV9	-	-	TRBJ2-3	CASSEGVTDTQYF	TGTGCCAGCAGCGAGGGGGTCACAGATACGCAGTATTTT
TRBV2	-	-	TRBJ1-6	CASSVAEGSPLHF	TGTGCCAGCAGCGTGGCGGAGGGTTCACCCCTCCACTTT
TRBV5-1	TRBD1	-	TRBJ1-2	CASSLDPFPRQGTYGYTF	TGCGCCAGCAGCTTGGACCCATTTCCTCGACAGGGAACTTATGGCTACACCTTC
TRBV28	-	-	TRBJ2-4	CASSLGGSKNIQYF	TGTGCCAGCAGTTTGGGGGGTTCCAAAAACATTCAGTACTTC
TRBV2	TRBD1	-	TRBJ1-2	CASVRTGGNYGYTF	TGTGCCAGTGTAAGGACAGGGGGGAACTATGGCTACACCTTC
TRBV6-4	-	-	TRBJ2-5	CASSDSSDDKAKTQYF	TGTGCCAGCAGTGACTCAAGTGACGACAAGGCCAAGACCCAGTACTTC
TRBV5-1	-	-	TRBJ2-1	CASSENTGMRNNEQFF	TGCGCCAGCAGCGAGAATACAGGGATGAGAAACAATGAGCAGTTCTTC
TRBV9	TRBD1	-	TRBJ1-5	CASSPGGANQPQHF	TGTGCCAGCAGCCCAGGGGGTGCCAATCAGCCCCAGCATTTT
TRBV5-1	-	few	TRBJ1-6	CASSLLAGDSPLHF	TGCGCCAGCAGCTTGTTGGCAGGGGACTCACCCCTCCACTTT
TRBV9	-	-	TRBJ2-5	CASSDEAETQYF	TGTGCCAGCAGCGACGAGGCGGAGACCCAGTACTTC
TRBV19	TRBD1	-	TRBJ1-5	CASSFGQGFQPQHF	TGTGCCAGTAGTTTCGGACAGGGGTTTCAGCCCCAGCATTTT
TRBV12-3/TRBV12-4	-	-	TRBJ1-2	CASSSLGHGYTF	TGTGCCAGCAGTTCCCTTGGGCATGGCTACACCTTC
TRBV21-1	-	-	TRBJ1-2	CASSATGTGAAAYGYTF	TGTGCCAGCAGCGCGACCGGGACAGGGGCCGCTGCTTATGGCTACACCTTC